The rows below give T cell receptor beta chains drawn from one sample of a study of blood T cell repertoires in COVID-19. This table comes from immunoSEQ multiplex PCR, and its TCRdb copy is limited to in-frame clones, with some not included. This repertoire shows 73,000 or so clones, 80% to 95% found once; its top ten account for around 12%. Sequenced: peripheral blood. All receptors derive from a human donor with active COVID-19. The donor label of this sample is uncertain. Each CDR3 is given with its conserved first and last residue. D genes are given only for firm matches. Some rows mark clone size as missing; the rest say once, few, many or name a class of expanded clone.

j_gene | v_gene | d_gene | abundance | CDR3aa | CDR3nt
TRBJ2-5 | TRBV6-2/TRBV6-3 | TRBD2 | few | CASSPGGALFQETQYF | TGTGCCAGCAGCCCCGGGGGGGCCCTTTTCCAAGAGACCCAGTACTTC
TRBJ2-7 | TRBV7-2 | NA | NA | CASSGGLAAYEQYF | TGTGCCAGCAGCGGGGGCCTAGCTGCCTACGAGCAGTACTTC
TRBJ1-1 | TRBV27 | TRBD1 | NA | CASSLLRQGAEAFF | TGTGCCAGCAGTTTACTAAGACAGGGCGCTGAAGCTTTCTTT
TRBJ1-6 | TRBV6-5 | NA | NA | CASSSYVGAASSPLHF | TGTGCCAGCAGTTCCTACGTGGGGGCCGCAAGTTCACCCCTCCACTTT
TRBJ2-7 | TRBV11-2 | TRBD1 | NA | CASSKGRAGGNYEQYF | TGTGCCAGCAGCAAAGGACGGGCAGGGGGCAACTACGAGCAGTACTTC
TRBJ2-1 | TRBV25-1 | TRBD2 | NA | CASSALAGSAYNEQFF | TGTGCCAGCAGTGCACTAGCGGGAAGTGCGTACAATGAGCAGTTCTTC
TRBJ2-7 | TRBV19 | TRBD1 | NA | CASTPGGQGPYEQYF | TGTGCCAGTACCCCGGGGGGACAGGGTCCCTACGAGCAGTACTTC
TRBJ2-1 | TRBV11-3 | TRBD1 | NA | CASSLALGGHNEQFF | TGTGCCAGCAGCTTAGCCTTAGGGGGCCACAATGAGCAGTTCTTC
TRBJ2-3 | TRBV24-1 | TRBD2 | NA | CATSVSGSVGTDTQYF | TGTGCCACCAGTGTAAGCGGGAGTGTCGGCACAGATACGCAGTATTTT
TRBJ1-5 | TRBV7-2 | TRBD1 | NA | CASSPSPRQGSNQPQHF | TGTGCCAGCAGTCCCAGCCCGAGACAGGGTAGCAATCAGCCCCAGCATTTT
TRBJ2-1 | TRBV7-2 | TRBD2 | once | CASSLVRLAGAGPYNEQFF | TGTGCCAGCAGCTTAGTTCGGCTAGCGGGAGCTGGTCCCTACAATGAGCAGTTCTTC
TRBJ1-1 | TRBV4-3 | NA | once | CASSQDYGRNTEAFF | TGCGCCAGCAGCCAAGATTACGGGAGGAACACTGAAGCTTTCTTT